This T cell receptor (beta chain) derives from a study of control samples from healthy donors and cancer patients (dated by TCRdb to 2018 to 2021). The CDR3 goes from the cysteine to the phenylalanine over 15 residues. Only the CDR3 region is kept as DNA, spanning 45 bases read in frame from base 1. Trimming takes 4 bases from V and 0 bases from J, and the germline ends sit 12 bases apart. The CDR1 and CDR2 encoded by the germline V gene are SGHDN and FVKESK. Turning to this clone: It lacks a known antigen. One base away there is no much larger clone; base qualities are not given.

Library generation was performed with the immunoSEQ multiplex PCR assay. Entries here come from immuneACCESS through TCRdb and include only in-frame sequences with V and J called. Some clones fail to appear in such tables; in the studies checked, an unresolved V gene covers under half of the shortfall, and the cause of the remainder is unknown. This sample gives some 130,000 clones in total; around 92% of them show up just once. 2.1% of the sample lies in the top ten. The specimen sequenced was blood. This TCR came from a woman between 45 and 65 years old in good health. The chain uses TRBV14 and TRBJ1-1; TRBD1 is possibly the D segment (5 matching bases). The nucleotide sequence reads TGTGCCAGCAGCCTGGCCCGGGGGATGAACACTGAAGCTTTCTTT. Its protein product is CASSLARGMNTEAFF.